This TCR beta chain was retrieved from a study of T-cell reconstitution after alpha-beta-depleted transplantation in children. Unique molecular identifiers were incorporated into the prepared TCRbeta library. Each CDR3 protein is one row after TCRdb ran MiXCR on the PCR reads. In the table there are approximately 240,000 distinct CDR3 sequences, around 8.9% of which are singletons. In germline, CDR1 is SGHRS, CDR2 YFSETQ. The CDR3 covers 15 residues. V lost 1 base and J 2 bases, leaving 12 bases between the germline ends. Sequenced here: PBMCs from the stem cell graft donor, sampled from the stem cell graft. The TCR was taken from a human donor who donated a stem cell graft to a child with SCID. V and J are TRBV5-1 and TRBJ2-5; the D gene is possibly TRBD2 (5 bases). This CDR3 reads CASSLRGVEQETQYF. For the CDR3, the DNA is TGCGCCAGCAGCTTGCGGGGAGTGGAGCAAGAGACCCAGTACTTC.